Shown below are 30 T cell receptor beta chains from a single sample sequenced in a study of patients and donors after allogeneic stem cell transplantation. TCRdb itself ran the RT-PCR reads through MiXCR, one entry per CDR3 protein. The sample carries a few hundred thousand distinct CDR3 sequences, around 41% recorded once. The sequencing input was blood, either unsorted or a sorted T cell fraction (not recorded which). These receptors all stem from a human donor who was either an allogeneic HSCT recipient or a stem cell or donor lymphocyte infusion donor (not recorded which). It is not recorded whose cells these are; they may come from a transplant donor.

The V and J genes are TRBV12-3 or TRBV12-4 and TRBJ1-1; 7 bases fit TRBD1. The CDR3 extends over 17 amino acids. J gave up 0 bases and V 5 bases, and 12 bases lay outside the gene matches. CDR3 nucleotides: TGTGCCAGCAGTGGGCCGACAGGGAGGGCCATGAACACTGAAGCTTTCTTT. This sequence encodes CASSGPTGRAMNTEAFF.

The J gene is TRBJ2-5, the V gene TRBV28, with TRBD2 as a possible D gene (5 bases). V was trimmed by 5 bases and J by 4 bases, leaving 17 bases between them. Germline CDR1 is MDHEN and CDR2 is SYDVKM. CDR3 length: 15 amino acids. CDR3 DNA: TGTGCCAGCAGTGGAAAGCTCGGGGTGATAGAGACCCAGTACTTC. Amino acid sequence: CASSGKLGVIETQYF. Looking up the rest from reference TRBV28 and TRBJ2-5 gives the full variable domain: DVKVTQSSRYLVKRTGEKVFLECVQDMDHENMFWYRQDPGLGLRLIYFSYDVKMKEKGDIPEGYSVSREKKERFSLILESASTNQTSMYLCASSGKLGVIETQYFGPGTRLLVL.

This clonotype has just a few counts. The genes are TRBV5-1 and TRBJ2-3; maybe TRBD1 (6 bases). V dropped 3 bases and J dropped 2 bases, with 10 bases sitting between them. This CDR3 contains 14 residues. Germline CDR1 SGHRS, CDR2 YFSETQ. The chain's CDR3 is CASSYGQNTDTQYF. The CDR3 DNA reads as TGCGCCAGCAGCTACGGACAGAACACAGATACGCAGTATTTT.

This chain connects TRBV7-9 to TRBJ1-5; tentatively, D is TRBD1 (5 bases). This CDR3 has 13 residues. The V gene's germline CDR1 is SEHNR and CDR2 FQNEAQ (reference sequence). Deletions cut 4 bases from V and 6 bases from J, with 10 bases between. CDR3 loop: CASSSLTGQPQHF. The CDR3 region has the DNA TGTGCCAGCAGCTCTCTAACAGGTCAGCCCCAGCATTTT.

Only a few counts were recorded for this clonotype. The rearrangement uses TRBV27 and TRBJ1-6; D remains ambiguous. With 2 bases removed from V and 14 bases from J, the gap between germline ends came to 13 bases. Germline V gene data show CDR1 as MNHEY and CDR2 as SMNVEV (reference sequence). CDR3 length equals 13 residues. CDR3 sequence reads: CASSLGPRGTLHF. The CDR3 bases are TGTGCCAGCAGTTTAGGGCCCCGAGGGACCCTCCACTTT.

The rearrangement links TRBV5-4 to TRBJ2-1; 11 bases match TRBD2. The CDR3 consists of 19 residues. The V and J ends lost 4 bases and 2 bases, in that order; junction bases with no gene match: 14. Germline-derived CDR1 and CDR2 are SGHNT and YYREEE (reference sequence). The CDR3 protein is CASSKTPTSGAKPYNEQFF. The CDR3 nucleotides are TGTGCCAGCAGCAAAACCCCGACTAGCGGGGCCAAGCCCTACAATGAGCAGTTCTTC.

V and J are TRBV5-1 and TRBJ1-2; D is unresolved. V lost 0 bases and J lost 4, with 10 bases in between. The CDR3 has 14 amino acids. CDR1 and CDR2 from the germline V gene are SGHRS and YFSETQ. This CDR3 is CASSLEGKIYGYTF. For the CDR3, the DNA is TGCGCCAGCAGCTTGGAGGGCAAGATCTATGGCTACACCTTC.

The chain links TRBV7-2 to TRBJ1-4; D unresolved. V was cut by 5 bases and J by 8 bases, with 12 bases left in between. The CDR3 contains 13 residues. Germline assignment: CDR1 SGHTA and CDR2 FQGNSA. The CDR3 sequence: CASSLQTGEKLFF. CDR3 DNA sequence: TGTGCCAGCAGCCTACAGACGGGGGAAAAACTGTTTTTT.

The chain carries TRBV18 and TRBJ1-1; possible D gene TRBD1, 6 bases. There are 13 residues in the CDR3. Per the germline V gene, CDR1 is KGHSH and CDR2 is LQKENI. Trimming cost V 3 bases and J 5 bases, with 10 bases left between them. The CDR3 loop reads CASSPRGWTEAFF. The DNA for the CDR3 is TGTGCCAGCTCACCCAGGGGTTGGACTGAAGCTTTCTTT.

The rearrangement links TRBV10-3 to TRBJ2-3, with a possible D match to TRBD1 (5 bases). Trimming cost V 3 bases and J 4 bases, with 14 bases left between them. The V gene's germline CDR1 is ENHRY and CDR2 SYGVKD. The CDR3 has 15 residues. The CDR3 DNA follows: TGTGCCATCAGTGATAGCAGGGTTAGGGCAGATACGCAGTATTTT. This sequence encodes CAISDSRVRADTQYF.

The gene calls are TRBV14 and TRBJ1-5; no clear D gene. The CDR3 sequence is 15 residues long. Trimming stripped 1 base from V and 6 bases from J, with 13 bases between. CDR1 and CDR2 (germline): SGHDN, FVKESK. CDR3 bases: TGTGCCAGCAGCCAAGTTCCTCAGGTTGGTCAGCCCCAGCATTTT. This codes for CASSQVPQVGQPQHF.

V is TRBV24-1 and J is TRBJ2-7, with D possibly being TRBD2 (5 bases). The CDR3 sequence is 15 residues long. Germline CDR1 KGHDR, CDR2 SFDVKD. Trimming left V 4 bases short and J 3 bases short, with 15 bases between. The CDR3 DNA is TGTGCCACCAGTGAACCGGTGTTGAGGGACTACGAGCAGTACTTC. Protein: CATSEPVLRDYEQYF.

In its sample, this clonotype was seen a few times. This sequence joins TRBV7-9 and TRBJ1-1, with 10 bases identical to TRBD1. The junction had 5 bases not matched to a gene; V was cut back by 6 bases and J by 4 bases. CDR1 and CDR2 (germline): SEHNR, FQNEAQ (reference sequence). The CDR3 spans 14 residues. CDR3 sequence: CASRDRTGGTEAFF. Written as DNA, the CDR3 is TGTGCCAGCAGGGATAGGACAGGGGGCACTGAAGCTTTCTTT.

This clonotype has a handful of counts. The chain combines TRBV20-1 with TRBJ2-3; no clear D. V was pared by 0 bases and J by 0 bases, with 4 bases between. The CDR3 sequence is 13 residues long. Germline V gene sequence: CDR1 DFQATT, CDR2 SNEGSKA (reference sequence). This chain's CDR3 is CSARETSTDTQYF. Written as DNA, the CDR3 is TGCAGTGCTAGAGAAACGAGCACAGATACGCAGTATTTT.

The V call is TRBV4-1, the J call TRBJ2-2; D may be TRBD1 (6 bases). Deletions cut 0 bases from V and 6 bases from J, with 8 bases between. Germline V gene data show CDR1 as MGHRA and CDR2 as YSYEKL. The length of the CDR3 is 14 residues. The CDR3 nucleotides are TGCGCCAGCAGCCAAGACTGGACAGCCGGGGAGCTGTTTTTT. Translating gives CASSQDWTAGELFF.

J is TRBJ2-6 and V is TRBV6-5; no clear D. V lost 8 bases and J lost 0, with 8 bases in between. The length of the CDR3 is 14 residues. CDR1 is MNHEY, CDR2 SVGAGI, per germline. The CDR3 loop reads CASGWDSGANVLTF. The CDR3 DNA follows: TGTGCCAGCGGATGGGACTCTGGGGCCAACGTCCTGACTTTC.

The rearrangement joins TRBV4-3 to TRBJ1-5; possibly TRBD1 for D (6 bases). Trimming left V 0 bases short and J 7 bases short, with 13 bases between. CDR3 length: 15 residues. Germline V lookup: CDR1 LGHNA, CDR2 YSLEER. This CDR3 reads CASSQEGGADQPQHF. In DNA form, the CDR3 reads TGCGCCAGCAGCCAAGAGGGGGGGGCGGACCAGCCCCAGCATTTT.

This clonotype has only a few counts. This chain joins TRBV27 and TRBJ1-2, with 9 positions matching TRBD1. Germline loops: CDR1 MNHEY, CDR2 SMNVEV (reference sequence). Trimming took 5 bases from V and 5 from J; bases not matched to a gene: 3. This CDR3 has 13 residues. CDR3 loop: CASSEGQGYGYTF. Written as DNA, the CDR3 is TGTGCCAGCAGTGAGGGACAGGGTTATGGCTACACCTTC.

The J gene is TRBJ2-7, the V gene TRBV29-1, with D perhaps assigned TRBD1 or TRBD2 (5 bases each). V was clipped by 5 bases and J by 0 bases, with 14 bases between them. There are 14 residues in the CDR3. Per germline, CDR1 SQVTM and CDR2 ANQGSEA. The CDR3 bases are TGCAGCGTTAAGCCGGGACGGCGCTCCTACGAGCAGTACTTC. Translating gives CSVKPGRRSYEQYF.

The chain uses TRBV3-1 and TRBJ1-1; a weak D match, TRBD1 (5 bases). The CDR3 runs 15 residues. Germline V CDR1 and CDR2: LGHDT, YNNKEL (reference sequence). V was cut by 4 bases and J by 1 base, with 13 bases left in between. This CDR3 reads CASSPMGRGNTEAFF. CDR3 nucleotides: TGTGCCAGCAGCCCTATGGGACGTGGGAACACTGAAGCTTTCTTT.

The chain carries TRBV19 and TRBJ2-5, with TRBD1 as a possible D gene (5 bases). Germline V gene data show CDR1 as LNHDA and CDR2 as SQIVND (reference sequence). The CDR3 loop spans 14 amino acids. V shed 4 bases and J shed 2 bases, with 11 bases lying between them. Written as DNA, the CDR3 is TGTGCCAGTAGTACCACAGGAGATCAAGAGACCCAGTACTTC. Translating gives CASSTTGDQETQYF. Looking up the rest from reference TRBV19 and TRBJ2-5 gives the full variable domain: DGGITQSPKYLFRKEGQNVTLSCEQNLNHDAMYWYRQDPGQGLRLIYYSQIVNDFQKGDIAEGYSVSREKKESFPLTVTSAQKNPTAFYLCASSTTGDQETQYFGPGTRLLVL.

This chain uses TRBV15 with TRBJ1-3; no definite D call. Germline V gene data show CDR1 as LNHNV and CDR2 as YYDKDF (reference sequence). V was clipped by 5 bases and J by 9 bases, with 14 bases between them. CDR3 length equals 13 residues. The CDR3 coding sequence is TGTGCCACCAGCCCCCCGGGGAGAGGCACCATATATTTT. Translation: CATSPPGRGTIYF.

This chain joins TRBV25-1 and TRBJ2-2, with 8 bases aligning to TRBD1. The CDR3 length is 16 residues. The V segment lost 4 bases and the J segment 0 bases; nucleotides outside the gene matches: 4. CDR1 is MGHDK, CDR2 SYGVNS, per germline. CDR3 protein: CASSATTGANTGELFF. CDR3 nucleotides: TGTGCCAGCAGTGCTACGACAGGGGCGAACACCGGGGAGCTGTTTTTT.

This clonotype has a handful of counts. This rearrangement joins TRBV20-1 to TRBJ1-2; TRBD1 aligns across 9 bases. CDR3 size: 13 residues. Germline trimming cut 4 bases from V and 2 bases from J; bases unmatched to any gene: 2. Germline CDR1 and CDR2: DFQATT and SNEGSKA (reference sequence). The CDR3 sequence: CSATGTGNYGYTF. The CDR3 coding sequence is TGCAGTGCTACCGGGACAGGGAACTATGGCTACACCTTC.

In this sample, this clonotype turned up a few times. V and J are TRBV4-1 and TRBJ1-5, with D unclear. V gave up 1 base and J gave up 5 bases, with 15 bases separating them. There are 16 residues in the CDR3. CDR1 MGHRA and CDR2 YSYEKL come from the germline V gene. DNA of the CDR3: TGCGCCAGCAGCCAAGTCTTCGGAGAGCTAGATCAGCCCCAGCATTTT. This translates into CASSQVFGELDQPQHF.

The J gene is TRBJ1-2, the V gene TRBV18; a possible D gene is TRBD1 (6 bases). The V end lost 0 bases, the J end lost 4 bases, and 9 bases lay between the germline ends. Germline CDR1 is KGHSH and CDR2 is LQKENI. The length of the CDR3 is 14 residues. CDR3 sequence (DNA): TGTGCCAGCTCACCACCGGCAGGGGCCTATGGCTACACCTTC. Its protein is CASSPPAGAYGYTF.

The chain couples TRBV19 to TRBJ1-1; perhaps TRBD1 as D (5 bases). This CDR3 has 14 amino acids. Germline V gene lookup returns CDR1 LNHDA and CDR2 SQIVND (reference sequence). Trimming pared 6 bases from V and 2 bases from J, leaving 13 bases between. CDR3 coding DNA: TGTGCCAGTAGCCCGGGACGGTTTAACACTGAAGCTTTCTTT. Its protein product is CASSPGRFNTEAFF.

This clonotype has just a few counts. This chain connects TRBV13 to TRBJ1-1; D possibly corresponds to TRBD1 (5 bases). Trimming removed 2 bases at V and 0 bases at J, with 10 bases between. Germline V CDR1 and CDR2: PRHDT, FYEKMQ (reference sequence). This CDR3 has 15 residues. CDR3 residues: CASSLRRDLNTEAFF. The CDR3 DNA reads TGTGCCAGCAGCTTACGGCGGGACTTGAACACTGAAGCTTTCTTT. Drawing the rest from reference TRBV13 and TRBJ1-1, the complete variable domain is AAGVIQSPRHLIKEKRETATLKCYPIPRHDTVYWYQQGPGQDPQFLISFYEKMQSDKGSIPDRFSAQQFSDYHSELNMSSLELGDSALYFCASSLRRDLNTEAFFGQGTRLTVV.

The J gene is TRBJ2-7, the V gene TRBV5-1; 12 bases align to TRBD1. Trimming removed 5 bases from V and 5 bases from J; junction bases left unmatched: 8. The CDR3 consists of 15 residues. Per the germline V gene, CDR1 is SGHRS and CDR2 is YFSETQ. CDR3 DNA: TGCGCCAGCAGGCCGGAGGGGACAGGGGGCAACGAGCAGTACTTC. Translation: CASRPEGTGGNEQYF.

This clonotype has a single count. The rearrangement joins TRBV5-5 to TRBJ2-7, with TRBD1 matching over 9 bases. CDR3 size: 18 residues. Germline V CDR1 and CDR2: SGHKS, YYEKEE (reference sequence). V lost 0 bases and J lost 2; bases outside the gene matches: 12. For the CDR3, the DNA is TGTGCCAGCAGCTTGGAGTCCCGACAGGGGGGTGTCACCTACGAGCAGTACTTC. Its translation: CASSLESRQGGVTYEQYF.